Listed here are 14 T cell receptor beta chains from one sample, sequenced in a study of resident and recirculating memory T cells in vitiligo. Sequencing used immunoSEQ multiplex PCR; TCRdb keeps in-frame clones, though not all of them. In the table there are roughly 80,000 clones, about 90% of which are singletons. The specimen sequenced was blood. The receptors originated from a male donor with vitiligo.

The J gene is TRBJ1-2, the V gene TRBV28; D is ambiguous. V lost 6 bases, J lost 1 base, and 12 bases lay in between. The CDR3 covers 14 residues. Germline assignment: CDR1 MDHEN and CDR2 SYDVKM. The CDR3 DNA reads TGTGCCAGCAGGTCGGGAGGGAATAACTATGGCTACACCTTC. This codes for CASRSGGNNYGYTF.

This rearrangement joins TRBV9 to TRBJ1-3; 9 bases match TRBD1. The CDR3 runs to 17 residues. The V gene end was trimmed by 3 bases and the J gene end by 0 bases; junction bases not matched to a gene: 7. From germline, CDR1 is SGDLS and CDR2 YYNGEE. Here the CDR3 DNA reads TGTGCCAGCAGCGAGGGACCGGGACAGGGCTCTGGAAACACCATATATTTT. Translated: CASSEGPGQGSGNTIYF. The full variable domain, rest sourced from reference TRBV9 and TRBJ1-3, is DSGVTQTPKHLITATGQRVTLRCSPRSGDLSVYWYQQSLDQGLQFLIQYYNGEERAKGNILERFSAQQFPDLHSELNLSSLELGDSALYFCASSEGPGQGSGNTIYFGEGSWLTVV.

The chain is built from TRBV10-3 and TRBJ1-5; no reliable D call. This CDR3 is 13 amino acids long. The germline V and J ends were trimmed by 10 bases and 4 bases, with 14 bases remaining between them. Germline CDR1 reads ENHRY; CDR2 reads SYGVKD. In nucleotides, the CDR3 is TGTGCCAGTCACGCGGGCCTAAATCAGCCCCAGCATTTT. It codes for CASHAGLNQPQHF.

The chain combines TRBV7-9 with TRBJ2-5; 15 nucleotides align to TRBD2. Trimming at V came to 4 bases and at J to 5 bases, leaving 8 bases not matched to a gene. The CDR3 runs to 17 residues. From germline, CDR1 is SEHNR and CDR2 FQNEAQ (reference sequence). The chain's CDR3 is CASSSLGLAGGGETQYF. In DNA form, the CDR3 reads TGTGCCAGCAGCTCCTTGGGACTAGCGGGAGGTGGGGAGACCCAGTACTTC.

This rearrangement joins TRBV4-1 to TRBJ2-5; no clear D. The V end lost 0 bases, the J end lost 4 bases, and 12 bases lay between the germline ends. CDR1 is MGHRA and CDR2 is YSYEKL in the germline V gene. This CDR3 is built from 15 residues. This CDR3 is CASSQEGPPSETQYF. The CDR3 DNA reads TGCGCCAGCAGCCAAGAGGGCCCGCCTTCAGAGACCCAGTACTTC.

This sequence joins TRBV11-3 and TRBJ2-7; TRBD1 matches at 8 bases. The CDR3 length is 17 residues. After removal of 5 bases from V and 0 bases from J, the junction contained 12 bases not matched to a gene. CDR1 and CDR2 (germline): SGHNT, YENEEA. The CDR3 DNA reads as TGTGCCAGCAGCCCCCCGGTGGGACAGGTTAGCTCCTACGAGCAGTACTTC. Protein: CASSPPVGQVSSYEQYF.

There are a few counts of this clone. This sequence joins TRBV6-4 and TRBJ2-7, with 12 bases identical to TRBD2. This CDR3 is 20 amino acids long. J lost 0 bases, V lost 0 bases, and 12 bases had no gene match. Germline values: CDR1 MRHNA, CDR2 SNTAGT. CDR3 bases: TGTGCCAGCAGTGACTCGACTAGCGGGAGATCCTTCCCATTCTCCTACGAGCAGTACTTC. Its protein product is CASSDSTSGRSFPFSYEQYF.

CDR3 in DNA: TGTGCCAGCAGCGGACAGACAACTGGGGCCAACGTCCTGACTTTC. Encoded protein: CASSGQTTGANVLTF. The chain is built from TRBV9 and TRBJ2-6, with a tentative D call TRBD1 (5 bases). The germline V gene encodes CDR1 SGDLS and CDR2 YYNGEE. The V gene lost 3 bases and the J gene lost 2 bases, with 9 bases spanning the gap. This CDR3 is 15 amino acids long.

This clone was recorded once. The chain is built from TRBV7-2 and TRBJ2-3; 7 nucleotides line up with TRBD2. The CDR3 loop spans 16 amino acids. Trimming took 0 bases from V and 1 from J; bases not matched to a gene: 4. The germline V gene has CDR1 SGHTA and CDR2 FQGNSA. The CDR3 reads CASSLAGGIGTDTQYF. The CDR3 bases are TGTGCCAGCAGCTTAGCGGGAGGGATAGGCACAGATACGCAGTATTTT.

The genes are TRBV6-5 and TRBJ2-7, with TRBD1 identical over 10 bases. The CDR3 is 15 amino acids. From germline, CDR1 is MNHEY and CDR2 SVGAGI. The junction had 12 bases not matched to a gene; V was cut back by 7 bases and J by 6 bases. CDR3 loop: CASTISGTGASEQYF. As DNA, the CDR3 is TGTGCCAGCACCATATCCGGGACAGGGGCCTCCGAGCAGTACTTC.

The J gene is TRBJ2-1, the V gene TRBV7-7, with TRBD2 matching over 8 bases. There are 17 residues in the CDR3. Germline lookup yields CDR1 SSHAT and CDR2 FNYEAQ (reference sequence). Losses at the gene ends were 5 bases for V and 8 bases for J; bases not matched to a gene: 17. The CDR3: CASSPKGAGEASDEQFF. CDR3 in DNA: TGTGCCAGCAGCCCAAAGGGAGCGGGAGAGGCGTCGGATGAGCAGTTCTTC. The complete variable domain, with remaining parts taken from reference TRBV7-7 and TRBJ2-1, reads GAGVSQSPRYKVTKRGQDVTLRCDPISSHATLYWYQQALGQGPEFLTYFNYEAQPDKSGLPSDRFSAERPEGSISTLTIQRTEQRDSAMYRCASSPKGAGEASDEQFFGPGTRLTVL.

This chain joins TRBV6-5 and TRBJ2-5; TRBD2 is a possible D gene (6 bases). The CDR3 length is 13 residues. Germline V CDR1 and CDR2: MNHEY, SVGAGI. Between the trimmed V and J ends, which lost 6 bases and 3 bases, there was a span of 11 bases. DNA for the CDR3: TGTGCCAGCAGGCTTTGGGGGGAAGAGACCCAGTACTTC. The encoded protein is CASRLWGEETQYF.

The chain joins TRBV30 to TRBJ1-2, with D perhaps TRBD1 (5 bases). The length of the CDR3 is 13 residues. Trimming removed 3 bases at V and 4 bases at J, with 12 bases between. Germline lookup yields CDR1 GTSNPN and CDR2 SVGIG (reference sequence). The CDR3: CAWRRDLAYGYTF. Here the CDR3 DNA reads TGTGCCTGGAGGCGGGACCTCGCCTATGGCTACACCTTC.

The chain couples TRBV4-1 to TRBJ2-3; a weak D match, TRBD2 (6 bases). V dropped 4 bases and J dropped 7 bases, with 24 bases sitting between them. Germline assignment: CDR1 MGHRA and CDR2 YSYEKL. The CDR3 spans 17 residues. CDR3 loop: CASSRAVGTGVSYTQYF. The DNA of the CDR3 is TGCGCCAGCAGCCGGGCGGTGGGGACGGGGGTATCGTATACGCAGTATTTT.